This T cell receptor beta chain emerged from a study of blood T cell repertoires in COVID-19. Study details: The United States, Italy and Spain supplied acute and convalescent COVID-19 samples. The cDNA or gDNA used as material had been derived from T cells, B-cell-depleted T cells, or PBMCs.

The count of this clone is one. In the original analysis: Estimated nucleated cell counts came from reference gene primer amplification. Profiled with immunoSEQ multiplex PCR; TCRdb holds only in-frame clones, not every one. V and J calls and clone size follow that table, whereas D and trimming were derived from the DNA. The data hold around 330,000 clones, with approximately 90% observed a single time. The clonotype originates from a woman aged 45-65 years with active or convalescent COVID-19. Specimen: peripheral blood.

This CDR3 reads CASSLNRNEQFF. DNA for the CDR3: TGTGCCAGCAGCCTGAACAGGAATGAGCAGTTCTTC. The rearrangement uses TRBV11-2 and TRBJ2-1; a weak D match, TRBD1 (5 bases). Looked up from germline, CDR1 is SGHAT and CDR2 is FQNNGV. The CDR3 covers 12 residues. Trimming pared 5 bases from V and 7 bases from J, leaving 9 bases between.